This is a list of T cell receptor beta chains from one sample in a study of blood T cell repertoires in COVID-19. This table comes from immunoSEQ multiplex PCR, and its TCRdb copy is limited to in-frame clones, with some not included. The table records some 300,000 clones, roughly 90% of them present only once. Sequencing was done on a sample of peripheral blood. Receptors were obtained from a woman aged 70-85 years with COVID-19, enrolled during active disease. The CDR3 runs from the conserved cysteine through the conserved F or W. The order of the fields is J gene, clone size, D gene, CDR3 length, V gene, CDR3 protein, CDR3 DNA. The D gene is left open where the match is weak. Expanded clones get a size class; other rows say once, few or many, or leave the size out.

TRBJ1-5	-	-	14	TRBV6-6	CASRKTGRGQPQHF	TGTGCCAGCAGAAAGACAGGACGTGGTCAGCCCCAGCATTTT
TRBJ2-2	-	-	14	TRBV24-1	CATSDLQGTGELFF	TGTGCCACCAGTGATTTGCAGGGTACCGGGGAGCTGTTTTTT
TRBJ1-2	-	TRBD1	14	TRBV24-1	CATSDSGQGHGYTF	TGTGCCACCAGTGATTCCGGACAGGGTCATGGCTACACCTTC
TRBJ2-7	-	TRBD2	15	TRBV10-2	CASSSLAGGAREQYF	TGCGCCAGCAGTTCACTAGCGGGGGGGGCCCGCGAGCAGTACTTC
TRBJ1-2	-	-	13	TRBV7-8	CASSQNQGGGYTF	TGTGCCAGCAGCCAAAACCAGGGAGGTGGCTACACCTTC
TRBJ2-7	-	-	14	TRBV30	CAWSSPWTYYEQYF	TGTGCCTGGAGTTCACCCTGGACTTACTACGAGCAGTACTTC
TRBJ2-1	-	-	13	TRBV5-1	CASSLEGIGEQFF	TGCGCCAGCAGTCTGGAGGGGATAGGAGAGCAGTTCTTC
TRBJ1-4	-	-	16	TRBV6-2/TRBV6-3	CASSYYFSGSNEKLFF	TGTGCCAGCAGTTACTACTTTTCCGGGAGTAATGAAAAACTGTTTTTT
TRBJ2-7	once	-	15	TRBV30	CAWSGPAGGQYEQYF	TGTGCCTGGAGTGGACCGGCAGGTGGACAGTACGAGCAGTACTTC
TRBJ1-6	-	TRBD1	15	TRBV18	CASSPRTGLNSPLHF	TGTGCCAGCTCACCCCGGACAGGGTTAAATTCACCCCTCCACTTT
TRBJ1-2	-	TRBD1	16	TRBV24-1	CATSEGTGSWDYGYTF	TGTGCCACCAGTGAAGGGACAGGTTCATGGGACTATGGCTACACCTTC
TRBJ1-2	-	-	12	TRBV29-1	CSVDTEPYGYTF	TGCAGCGTTGACACAGAACCTTATGGCTACACCTTC
TRBJ2-5	-	TRBD2	16	TRBV19	CASSIGLAGAGETQYF	TGTGCCAGTAGTATTGGGCTAGCGGGGGCAGGAGAGACCCAGTACTTC
TRBJ2-1	-	TRBD2	15	TRBV5-1	CASSPGTSGNNEQFF	TGCGCCAGCAGCCCCGGGACTAGCGGTAACAATGAGCAGTTCTTC
TRBJ2-2	-	-	16	TRBV9	CASSVALRGNTGELFF	TGTGCCAGCAGCGTAGCTCTCAGGGGGAACACCGGGGAGCTGTTTTTT
TRBJ1-2	few	-	15	TRBV3-1/TRBV3-2	CASSHTGTTNYGYTF	TGTGCCAGCAGTCATACAGGCACCACTAACTATGGCTACACCTTC
TRBJ1-5	once	-	14	TRBV7-2	CASSPRGGDQPQHF	TGTGCCAGCAGCCCCCGGGGGGGCGATCAGCCCCAGCATTTT
TRBJ2-7	-	TRBD1	21	TRBV29-1	CSVRAGGNGDPSVNQSYEQYF	TGCAGCGTGCGGGCAGGGGGCAACGGAGACCCCTCAGTCAATCAGTCCTACGAGCAGTACTTC
TRBJ1-4	-	-	14	TRBV6-5	CASRTGTVGTKLFF	TGTGCCAGCAGGACCGGGACTGTGGGGACAAAACTGTTTTTT
TRBJ1-4	-	TRBD1	14	TRBV5-1	CASSFQGAQEKLFF	TGCGCCAGCAGCTTTCAGGGGGCTCAAGAAAAACTGTTTTTT
TRBJ1-3	-	-	13	TRBV11-2	CASSSGVGNTIYF	TGTGCCAGCAGCTCAGGGGTCGGAAACACCATATATTTT
TRBJ1-6	-	TRBD1	15	TRBV7-2	CASSLEGQLNSPLHF	TGTGCCAGCAGCTTAGAGGGACAGCTTAATTCACCCCTCCACTTT
TRBJ2-2	once	-	15	TRBV9	CASSSGTTNTGELFF	TGTGCCAGCAGCTCCGGGACAACTAACACCGGGGAGCTGTTTTTT
TRBJ1-1	-	-	12	TRBV5-6	CASSSRSSEAFF	TGTGCCAGCAGCTCCCGCAGTTCTGAAGCTTTCTTT
TRBJ1-5	-	TRBD1	15	TRBV7-9	CASSLGQGFNQPQHF	TGTGCCAGCAGCTTGGGACAGGGCTTCAATCAGCCCCAGCATTTT
TRBJ2-7	once	TRBD2	15	TRBV7-2	CASSLPRTSSYEQYF	TGTGCCAGCAGCTTACCCCGGACTAGCTCCTACGAGCAGTACTTC
TRBJ1-2	-	-	15	TRBV29-1	CSVPLVVGANYGYTF	TGCAGCGTTCCCCTGGTTGTGGGCGCGAACTATGGCTACACCTTC
TRBJ2-1	once	TRBD2	15	TRBV18	CASSPSSGGYNEQFF	TGTGCCAGCTCTCCCTCTAGCGGGGGCTACAATGAGCAGTTCTTC
TRBJ2-3	-	-	16	TRBV28	CASRPRQEQAGVTQYF	TGTGCCAGCAGACCCCGACAGGAACAGGCTGGCGTTACGCAGTATTTT
TRBJ2-7	-	-	16	TRBV6-1	CASSERGGTGLYEQYF	TGTGCCAGCAGTGAAAGGGGAGGGACAGGACTTTACGAGCAGTACTTC
TRBJ1-2	-	-	14	TRBV19	CASSVSTVNYGYTF	TGTGCCAGTAGTGTATCGACAGTTAACTATGGCTACACCTTC
TRBJ2-5	-	-	14	TRBV19	CASSIRRAQETQYF	TGTGCCAGTAGTATAAGGCGGGCCCAAGAGACCCAGTACTTC
TRBJ2-1	-	TRBD2	15	TRBV28	CASGSGTRGFDEQFF	TGTGCCAGCGGTTCCGGGACTAGGGGGTTCGATGAGCAGTTCTTC
TRBJ2-3	-	-	14	TRBV10-3	CAIKSGLSTDTQYF	TGTGCCATCAAGAGCGGGCTAAGCACAGATACGCAGTATTTT
TRBJ2-2	-	TRBD1	14	TRBV5-1	CASSLDRGTGELFF	TGCGCCAGCAGCTTAGACAGGGGCACCGGGGAGCTGTTTTTT
TRBJ1-3	-	-	14	TRBV28	CASRNREAGNTIYF	TGTGCCAGCAGGAACAGGGAAGCTGGAAACACCATATATTTT
TRBJ1-1	few	-	15	TRBV6-5	CASSNAGRTNTEAFF	TGTGCCAGCAGTAACGCGGGACGGACGAACACTGAAGCTTTCTTT
TRBJ2-5	-	TRBD2	15	TRBV10-1	CASSESIAGVETQYF	TGCGCCAGCAGTGAGTCTATAGCGGGGGTTGAGACCCAGTACTTC
TRBJ2-7	-	TRBD2	19	TRBV10-2	CASSEESNFAASGSYEQYF	TGCGCCAGCAGTGAGGAGTCCAATTTTGCGGCTAGCGGGTCCTACGAGCAGTACTTC
TRBJ2-1	once	TRBD2	15	TRBV7-2	CASSPVGGGVYEQFF	TGTGCCAGCAGCCCCGTCGGTGGGGGGGTCTATGAGCAGTTCTTC
TRBJ1-1	-	TRBD1	14	TRBV28	CASRLPTGATEAFF	TGTGCCAGCAGATTACCGACAGGGGCGACTGAAGCTTTCTTT
TRBJ1-1	-	-	16	TRBV4-1	CASSQDPGLMSTEAFF	TGCGCCAGCAGCCAAGATCCGGGGTTAATGAGCACTGAAGCTTTCTTT
TRBJ2-7	-	TRBD2	15	TRBV7-2	CASSLAPSGGAVQYF	TGTGCCAGCAGCTTAGCCCCCAGCGGGGGGGCTGTGCAGTACTTC